These T cell receptor beta chains were read from a single sample in a study of T cell changes during pregnancy in multiple sclerosis. The table came from immunoSEQ multiplex PCR; TCRdb's copy has only in-frame clones and leaves some out. The data contain about 52,000 clones, around 92% of them singletons. The sequencing here drew on CD4+ T cells from peripheral blood mononuclear cells, taken after pregnancy. The origin of the receptors is a female donor in good health, enrolled as a control in a pregnancy study. Both conserved end residues are part of each CDR3. A D gene is named only where the DNA matches it firmly. Only part of the rows carry a size: once, few, many, or a class if the clone is expanded.

d_gene	abundance	v_gene	j_gene	len	CDR3nt	CDR3aa
TRBD1	.	TRBV28	TRBJ1-6	18	TGTGCCAGCAGTACCCGGACAGGGGGGATCTCCTATAATTCACCCCTCCACTTT	CASSTRTGGISYNSPLHF
.	.	TRBV7-2	TRBJ2-7	12	TGTGCCAGCAGCCAAAGACTCTACGAGCAGTACTTC	CASSQRLYEQYF
TRBD1	.	TRBV28	TRBJ1-6	15	TGTGCCAGCAGATCCGGGACAGGCCCGAATTCACCCCTCCACTTT	CASRSGTGPNSPLHF
.	.	TRBV2	TRBJ2-6	14	TGTGCCAGCGTTTGGGACACCGGGGCCAACGTCCTGACTTTC	CASVWDTGANVLTF
.	.	TRBV19	TRBJ1-5	16	TGTGCCAGTAGTATAGAGGGCAGGGGAGGCAATCAGCCCCAGCATTTT	CASSIEGRGGNQPQHF
.	.	TRBV19	TRBJ1-2	14	TGTGCCAGTAGTATGGGCCGAGCTAACTATGGCTACACCTTC	CASSMGRANYGYTF
TRBD1	.	TRBV5-1	TRBJ1-1	14	TGCGCCAGCAGCCAGGGACAGCCAAACACTGAAGCTTTCTTT	CASSQGQPNTEAFF
TRBD1	.	TRBV19	TRBJ1-5	16	TGTGCCAGTAGTATAGGAGGGGGCAGGAGCAATCAGCCCCAGCATTTT	CASSIGGGRSNQPQHF
TRBD1	.	TRBV15	TRBJ1-3	15	TGTGCCACCAGCAGAGACAGGGGGCCTGGAAACACCATATATTTT	CATSRDRGPGNTIYF
TRBD2	.	TRBV7-2	TRBJ2-3	16	TGTGCCAGCAGCTTAGGAGGAGCGGGGGGCACAGATACGCAGTATTTT	CASSLGGAGGTDTQYF
TRBD2	.	TRBV7-7	TRBJ2-5	14	TGTGCTAGCAGCCCTAGCGGTTTACAAGAGACCCAGTACTTC	CASSPSGLQETQYF
TRBD1	.	TRBV30	TRBJ1-1	15	TGTGCCTGGAGTGTACTTAAACAGGGGGCGCTTCGGGCTTTCTTT	CAWSVLKQGALRAFF
TRBD1	.	TRBV30	TRBJ2-4	15	TGTGCCTGGAGTCCCCTGGACAGGGACAAAAACATTCAGTACTTC	CAWSPLDRDKNIQYF
TRBD2	.	TRBV4-2	TRBJ2-5	17	TGTGCCAGCAGCCAATCCCTCACTAGCGGGGGACAAGAGACCCAGTACTTC	CASSQSLTSGGQETQYF
TRBD2	.	TRBV6-5	TRBJ2-7	15	TGTGCCAGCAGCCAGCCGGGACTAGCTAGTGTGGAGCAGTACTTC	CASSQPGLASVEQYF
.	.	TRBV7-6	TRBJ1-5	15	TGTGCCAGCAGCCTGAGTAGCGGGGTCTCTCAGCCCCAGCATTTT	CASSLSSGVSQPQHF
.	.	TRBV19	TRBJ1-2	13	TGTGCCAGTAGTATGAGAGGGCCTTATGGCTACACCTTC	CASSMRGPYGYTF
TRBD2	.	TRBV19	TRBJ2-1	17	TGTGCCAGTAGTATAGGGACTAGCGGGGGGGATCGCAATGAGCAGTTCTTC	CASSIGTSGGDRNEQFF
TRBD1	.	TRBV10-3	TRBJ2-1	18	TGTGCCATCAGTGACCTAAGGACAGGCCAGAGCTCCTACAATGAGCAGTTCTTC	CAISDLRTGQSSYNEQFF
TRBD1	.	TRBV5-1	TRBJ2-2	15	TGCGCCAGCAGCCCACGGACAGGGAGCACCGGGGAGCTGTTTTTT	CASSPRTGSTGELFF
.	.	TRBV7-2	TRBJ1-2	16	TGTGCCAGCAGCTTAGAGGGCCCCGGGGGAAACTATGGCTACACCTTC	CASSLEGPGGNYGYTF
.	.	TRBV6-1	TRBJ2-3	15	TGTGCCAGCGTTTCCATAGGACAGTCCGTAGATACGCAGTATTTT	CASVSIGQSVDTQYF
TRBD1	.	TRBV4-3	TRBJ2-6	18	TGCGCCAGCAGCCAAGGGGGGACAGGCCTCTCTGGGGCCAACGTCCTGACTTTC	CASSQGGTGLSGANVLTF
.	.	TRBV11-2	TRBJ1-2	13	TGTGCCAGCAGCTTAGGAGGGTCTTGGGGCTACACCTTC	CASSLGGSWGYTF
.	.	TRBV5-4	TRBJ1-2	13	TGTGCCAGCAGCCACCCCGACAGCTATGGCTACACCTTC	CASSHPDSYGYTF
.	once	TRBV5-4	TRBJ2-3	14	TGTGCCAGCAGCTTTCGCGGCGGAACAGATACGCAGTATTTT	CASSFRGGTDTQYF
TRBD2	.	TRBV13	TRBJ2-1	15	TGTGCCAGCAGCTCTCAGCGGGGGGGATATAATGAGCAGTTCTTC	CASSSQRGGYNEQFF